This T cell receptor (beta chain) was profiled in a study of identifying expanded T cells in peripheral blood. Notes on the study in general: Clone count variance between approximately two-week samples rose with total template count.

Sequenced by immunoSEQ multiplex PCR; TCRdb stores in-frame clones only, minus some. In the table there are around 100,000 clones, around nine tenths of which are singletons. This clone has just one count. The antigen remains undetermined. Material for sequencing was blood. The source of this sequence is a person between 18 and 70 years old in good health.

The CDR3 region has the DNA TGTGCCAGCAGTGACCCGGAAGGAAGGTACGGACAGGGAAGAGGCTATGGCTACACCTTC. Residues: CASSDPEGRYGQGRGYGYTF. This rearrangement joins TRBV6-1 to TRBJ1-2; 8 positions agree with TRBD1. The ends lost 3 bases at V and 4 bases at J; junction bases unmatched: 22. From germline, CDR1 is MNHNS and CDR2 SASEGT. This CDR3 is built from 20 residues.